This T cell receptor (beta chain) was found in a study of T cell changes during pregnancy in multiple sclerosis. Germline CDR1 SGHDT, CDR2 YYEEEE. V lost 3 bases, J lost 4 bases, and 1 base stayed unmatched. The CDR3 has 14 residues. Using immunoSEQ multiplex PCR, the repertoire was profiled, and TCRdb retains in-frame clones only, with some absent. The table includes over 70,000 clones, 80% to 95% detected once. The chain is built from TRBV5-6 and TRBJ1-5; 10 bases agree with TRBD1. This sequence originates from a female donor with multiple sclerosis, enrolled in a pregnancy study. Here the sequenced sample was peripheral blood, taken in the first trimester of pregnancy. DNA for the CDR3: TGTGCCAGCAGCTGGGGACAGGGGAATCAGCCCCAGCATTTT. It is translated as CASSWGQGNQPQHF.